The entry that follows covers one T cell receptor beta chain sequence. This sample is part of a study of T cell changes during pregnancy in multiple sclerosis. Using immunoSEQ multiplex PCR, the repertoire was profiled, and TCRdb retains in-frame clones only, with some absent. The profile shows about 80,000 clones, approximately 91% of them singletons. The CDR3 has 14 residues. V shed 8 bases, J shed 4 bases, and the junction held 10 bases outside the gene matches. Looked up from germline, CDR1 is SEHNR and CDR2 is FQNEAQ (reference sequence). This TCR was sampled from a female donor with multiple sclerosis, enrolled in a pregnancy study. The chain recombines TRBV7-9 with TRBJ1-1; TRBD1 matches at 7 bases. The source was peripheral blood, collected before pregnancy. The CDR3 region is CASSLARGATEAFF. The CDR3 nucleotides are TGTGCCAGCTCCCTAGCCAGGGGGGCCACTGAAGCTTTCTTT.